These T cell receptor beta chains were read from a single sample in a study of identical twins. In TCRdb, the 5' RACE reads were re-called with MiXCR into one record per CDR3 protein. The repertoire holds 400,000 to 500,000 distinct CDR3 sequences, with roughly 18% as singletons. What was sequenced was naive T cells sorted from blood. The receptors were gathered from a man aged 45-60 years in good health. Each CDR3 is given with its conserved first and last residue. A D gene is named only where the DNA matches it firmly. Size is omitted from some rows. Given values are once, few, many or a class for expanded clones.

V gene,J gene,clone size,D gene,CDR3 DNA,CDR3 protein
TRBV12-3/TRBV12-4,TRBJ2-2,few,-,TGTGCCAGCAGTATCACACCGAACACCGGGGAGCTGTTTTTT,CASSITPNTGELFF
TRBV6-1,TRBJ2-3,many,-,TGTGCCAGCAGTGAAGGTCTGGGGGGCACAGATACGCAGTATTTT,CASSEGLGGTDTQYF
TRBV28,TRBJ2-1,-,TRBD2,TGTGCCAGCAGTTTACCTGGGACTAGCCGGGGCAATGAGCAGTTCTTC,CASSLPGTSRGNEQFF
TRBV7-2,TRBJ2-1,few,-,TGTGCCAGCAGCTTATTTGGGGGCAATGAGCAGTTCTTC,CASSLFGGNEQFF
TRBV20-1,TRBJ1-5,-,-,TGCAGTGCCCCAGGCAGTAGCAATCAGCCCCAGCATTTT,CSAPGSSNQPQHF
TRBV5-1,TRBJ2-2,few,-,TGCGCCAGCCGAACAGGGGAGGCCGGGGAGCTGTTTTTT,CASRTGEAGELFF
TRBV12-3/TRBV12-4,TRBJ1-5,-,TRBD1,TGTGCCAGCAGTCCGGGACAGCGTCAGCCCCAGCATTTT,CASSPGQRQPQHF
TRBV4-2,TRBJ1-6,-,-,TGTGCCAGCAGCCAAGCTCCGACAGGCAATAATTCACCCCTCCACTTT,CASSQAPTGNNSPLHF
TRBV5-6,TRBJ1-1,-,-,TGTGCCAGCAGCTTGGATGGGGGCATAGGGAACACTGAAGCTTTCTTT,CASSLDGGIGNTEAFF
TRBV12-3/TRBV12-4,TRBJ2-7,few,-,TGTGCCAGCAGTTTATCGGGATGGCACTACGAGCAGTACTTC,CASSLSGWHYEQYF
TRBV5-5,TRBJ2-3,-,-,TGTGCCAGCAGCTTTCGGAATTATACGCAGTATTTT,CASSFRNYTQYF
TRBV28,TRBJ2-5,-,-,TGTGCCAGCTCTGGGGCAGGAAGAGAGACCCAGTACTTC,CASSGAGRETQYF
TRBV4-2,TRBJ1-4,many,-,TGTGCCAGCAGCCAAGCCGCACCTGGGGGAAAACTGTTTTTT,CASSQAAPGGKLFF
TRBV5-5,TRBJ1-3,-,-,TGTGCCAGCAGCCCAGGGGCGACTGGAAACACCATATATTTT,CASSPGATGNTIYF
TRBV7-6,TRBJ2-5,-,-,TGTGCCAGCAGCTTAAATAGAGAGACATCCGAAGAGACCCAGTACTTC,CASSLNRETSEETQYF
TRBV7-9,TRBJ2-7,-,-,TGTGCCAGCACCCAGGGAGGGGGCCTAGAATCCTACGAGCAGTACTTC,CASTQGGGLESYEQYF
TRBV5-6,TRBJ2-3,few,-,TGTGCCAGCAGCTTGGGCCCCGGGACGGTCACAGATACGCAGTATTTT,CASSLGPGTVTDTQYF
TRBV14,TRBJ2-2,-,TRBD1,TGTGCCAGCAGCCGGCCGGGACAGGGGTTGGCCGGGGAGCTGTTTTTT,CASSRPGQGLAGELFF
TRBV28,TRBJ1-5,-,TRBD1,TGTGCCAGCAGCGGACAGGGATTCAATCAGCCCCAGCATTTT,CASSGQGFNQPQHF
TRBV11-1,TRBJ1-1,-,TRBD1,TGTGCCAGCAGGCGGACAGGGAGGGTCCATGAAGCTTTCTTT,CASRRTGRVHEAFF
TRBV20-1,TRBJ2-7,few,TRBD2,TGCAGTGCTAGTCTCCCACGAATAGCGGGAGTAAGGATGAACGAGCAGTACTTC,CSASLPRIAGVRMNEQYF
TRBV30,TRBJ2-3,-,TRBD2,TGTGCCCAAGGACTAGCGGGACCCCCCCGCACAGATACGCAGTATTTT,CAQGLAGPPRTDTQYF
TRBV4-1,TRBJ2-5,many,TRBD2,TGCGCCAGCAGCCAAGTTGGACTAGCGGGGGTTGAGACCCAGTACTTC,CASSQVGLAGVETQYF
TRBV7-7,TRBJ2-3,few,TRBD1,TGTGCCAGCAGCCGGACAGGGCACACAGATACGCAGTATTTT,CASSRTGHTDTQYF